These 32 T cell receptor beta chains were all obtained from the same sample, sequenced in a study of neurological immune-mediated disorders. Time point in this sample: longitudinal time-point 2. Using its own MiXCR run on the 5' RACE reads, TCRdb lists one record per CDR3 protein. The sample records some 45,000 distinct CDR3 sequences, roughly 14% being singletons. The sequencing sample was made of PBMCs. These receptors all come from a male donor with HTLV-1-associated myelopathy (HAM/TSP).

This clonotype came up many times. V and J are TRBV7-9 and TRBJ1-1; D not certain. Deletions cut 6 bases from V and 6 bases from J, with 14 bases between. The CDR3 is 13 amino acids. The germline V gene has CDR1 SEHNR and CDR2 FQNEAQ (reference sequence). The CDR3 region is CASSSVQDAEAFF. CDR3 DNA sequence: TGTGCCAGCAGTTCCGTTCAGGACGCTGAAGCTTTCTTT.

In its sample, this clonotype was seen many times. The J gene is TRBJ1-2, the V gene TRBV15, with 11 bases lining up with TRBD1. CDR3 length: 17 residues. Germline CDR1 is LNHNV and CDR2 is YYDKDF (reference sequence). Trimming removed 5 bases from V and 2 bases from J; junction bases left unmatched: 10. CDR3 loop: CATSPGGQGARNYGYTF. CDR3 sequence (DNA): TGTGCCACCAGCCCAGGCGGACAGGGGGCGAGAAACTATGGCTACACCTTC.

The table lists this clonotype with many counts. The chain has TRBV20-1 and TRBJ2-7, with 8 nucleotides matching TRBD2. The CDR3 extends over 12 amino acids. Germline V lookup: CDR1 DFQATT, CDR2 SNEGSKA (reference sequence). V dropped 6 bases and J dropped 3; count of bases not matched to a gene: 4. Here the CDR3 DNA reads TGCAGTGCGAATAGCGGGGTCTACGAGCAGTACTTC. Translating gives CSANSGVYEQYF.

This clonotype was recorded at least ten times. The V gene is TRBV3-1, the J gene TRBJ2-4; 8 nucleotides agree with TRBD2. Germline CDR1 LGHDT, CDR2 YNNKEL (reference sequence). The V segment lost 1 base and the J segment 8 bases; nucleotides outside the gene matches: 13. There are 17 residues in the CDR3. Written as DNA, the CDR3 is TGTGCCAGCAGCCAAGCGCGACGAAGCGGGGGTAGCTACATTCAGTACTTC. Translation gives CASSQARRSGGSYIQYF.

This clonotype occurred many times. CDR3 protein: CASSWSGAGQETQYF. The CDR3 region has the DNA TGTGCCAGCAGCTGGAGTGGTGCGGGGCAAGAGACCCAGTACTTC. The genes are TRBV7-3 and TRBJ2-5; maybe TRBD2 (6 bases). Germline assignment: CDR1 SGHTA and CDR2 FQGTGA. Trimming pared 4 bases from V and 2 bases from J, leaving 14 bases between. This CDR3 region has 15 residues.

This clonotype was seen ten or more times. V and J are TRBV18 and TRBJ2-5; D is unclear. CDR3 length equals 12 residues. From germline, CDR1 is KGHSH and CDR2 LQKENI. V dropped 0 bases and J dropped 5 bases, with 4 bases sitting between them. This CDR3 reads CASSPPHETQYF. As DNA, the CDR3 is TGTGCCAGCTCACCACCCCATGAGACCCAGTACTTC.

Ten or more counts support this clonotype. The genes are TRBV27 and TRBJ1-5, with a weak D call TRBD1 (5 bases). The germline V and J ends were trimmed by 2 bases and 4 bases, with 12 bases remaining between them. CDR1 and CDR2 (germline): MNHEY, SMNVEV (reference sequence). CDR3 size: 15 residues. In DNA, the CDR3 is TGTGCCAGCAGTTTAGGGGGGACCATGAATCAGCCCCAGCATTTT. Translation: CASSLGGTMNQPQHF.

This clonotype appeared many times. Here the CDR3 DNA reads TGCAGTGCTAGGGGCCGGGCCAGGGCATATGGCTACACCTTC. Its protein is CSARGRARAYGYTF. V is TRBV20-1 and J is TRBJ1-2, with TRBD1 as a possible D gene (5 bases). V lost 3 bases and J 5 bases, leaving 16 bases between the germline ends. The CDR3 contains 14 residues. CDR1 is DFQATT and CDR2 is SNEGSKA in the germline V gene (reference sequence).

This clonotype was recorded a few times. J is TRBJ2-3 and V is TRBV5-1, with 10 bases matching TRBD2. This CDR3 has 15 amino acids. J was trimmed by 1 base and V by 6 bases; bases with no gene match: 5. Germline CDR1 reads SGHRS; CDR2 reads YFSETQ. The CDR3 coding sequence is TGCGCCAGCAAGCGGGGGGGATCTGGCACAGATACGCAGTATTTT. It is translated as CASKRGGSGTDTQYF.

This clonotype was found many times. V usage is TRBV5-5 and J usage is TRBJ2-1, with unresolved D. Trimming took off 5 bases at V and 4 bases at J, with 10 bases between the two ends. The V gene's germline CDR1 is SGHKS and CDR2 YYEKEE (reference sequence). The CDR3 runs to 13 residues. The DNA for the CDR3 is TGTGCCAGCAGAGAGAGGAATTACAATGAGCAGTTCTTC. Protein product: CASRERNYNEQFF. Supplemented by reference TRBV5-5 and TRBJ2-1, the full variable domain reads DAGVTQSPTHLIKTRGQQVTLRCSPISGHKSVSWYQQVLGQGPQFIFQYYEKEERGRGNFPDRFSARQFPNYSSELNVNALLLGDSALYLCASRERNYNEQFFGPGTRLTVL.

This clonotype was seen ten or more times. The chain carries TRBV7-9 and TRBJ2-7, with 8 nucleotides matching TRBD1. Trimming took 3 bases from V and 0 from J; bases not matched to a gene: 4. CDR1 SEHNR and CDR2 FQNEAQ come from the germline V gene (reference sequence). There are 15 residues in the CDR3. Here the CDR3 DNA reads TGTGCCAGCAGCTTGGGACAGGTGGCCTCCTACGAGCAGTACTTC. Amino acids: CASSLGQVASYEQYF. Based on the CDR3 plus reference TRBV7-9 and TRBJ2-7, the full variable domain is DTGVSQNPRHKITKRGQNVTFRCDPISEHNRLYWYRQTLGQGPEFLTYFQNEAQLEKSRLLSDRFSAERPKGSFSTLEIQRTEQGDSAMYLCASSLGQVASYEQYFGPGTRLTVT.

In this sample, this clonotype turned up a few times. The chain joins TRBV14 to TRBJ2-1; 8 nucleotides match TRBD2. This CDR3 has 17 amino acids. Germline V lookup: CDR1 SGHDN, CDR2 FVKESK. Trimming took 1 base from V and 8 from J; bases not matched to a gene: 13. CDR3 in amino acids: CASSQAQLAVQRDEQFF. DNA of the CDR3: TGTGCCAGCAGCCAAGCTCAACTAGCGGTTCAGCGCGATGAGCAGTTCTTC.

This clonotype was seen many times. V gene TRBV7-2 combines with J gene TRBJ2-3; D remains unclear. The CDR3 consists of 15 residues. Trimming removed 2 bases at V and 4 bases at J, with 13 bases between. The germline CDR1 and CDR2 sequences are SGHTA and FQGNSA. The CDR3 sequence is CASSLNGYLADTQYF. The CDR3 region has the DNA TGTGCCAGCAGCTTAAATGGATATCTAGCAGATACGCAGTATTTT.

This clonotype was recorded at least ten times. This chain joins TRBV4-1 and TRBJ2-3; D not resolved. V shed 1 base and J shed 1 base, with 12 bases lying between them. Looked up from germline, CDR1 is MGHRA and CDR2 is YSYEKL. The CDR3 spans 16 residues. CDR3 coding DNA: TGCGCCAGCAGCCAAGGGGTGCAGCAGGGCACAGATACGCAGTATTTT. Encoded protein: CASSQGVQQGTDTQYF.

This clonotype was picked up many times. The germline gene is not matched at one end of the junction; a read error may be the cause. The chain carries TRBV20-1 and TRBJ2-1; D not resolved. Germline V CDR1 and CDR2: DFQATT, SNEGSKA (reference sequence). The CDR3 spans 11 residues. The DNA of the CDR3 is TGCAGTGCTAGAGAGCAACTGACTTGGGTCTTC. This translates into CSAREQLTWVF.

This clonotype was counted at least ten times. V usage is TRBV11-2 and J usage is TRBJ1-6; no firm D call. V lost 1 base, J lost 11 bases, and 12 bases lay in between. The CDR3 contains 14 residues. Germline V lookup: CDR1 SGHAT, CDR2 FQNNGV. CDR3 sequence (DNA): TGTGCCAGCAGCTTAGCAGAGGGATTGGCACCCCTCCACTTT. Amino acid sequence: CASSLAEGLAPLHF.

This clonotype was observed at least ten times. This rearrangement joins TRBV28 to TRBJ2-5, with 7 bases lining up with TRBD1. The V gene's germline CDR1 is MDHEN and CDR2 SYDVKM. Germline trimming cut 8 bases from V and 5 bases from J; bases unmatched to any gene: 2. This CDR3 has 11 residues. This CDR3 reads CASQGVETQYF. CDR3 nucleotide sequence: TGTGCCAGCCAGGGGGTGGAGACCCAGTACTTC.

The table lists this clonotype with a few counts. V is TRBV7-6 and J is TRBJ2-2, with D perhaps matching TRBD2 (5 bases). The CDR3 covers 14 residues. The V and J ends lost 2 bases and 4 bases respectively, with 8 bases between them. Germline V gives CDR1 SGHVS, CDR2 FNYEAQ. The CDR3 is CASSLRTPTGELFF. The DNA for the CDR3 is TGTGCCAGCAGCTTAAGGACTCCCACCGGGGAGCTGTTTTTT.

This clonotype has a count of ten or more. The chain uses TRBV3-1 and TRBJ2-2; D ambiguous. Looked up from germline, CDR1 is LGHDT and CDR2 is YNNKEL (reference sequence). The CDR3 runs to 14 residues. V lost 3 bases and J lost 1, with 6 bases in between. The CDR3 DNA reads TGTGCCAGCAGCCATATCTGGAACACCGGGGAGCTGTTTTTT. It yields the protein CASSHIWNTGELFF.

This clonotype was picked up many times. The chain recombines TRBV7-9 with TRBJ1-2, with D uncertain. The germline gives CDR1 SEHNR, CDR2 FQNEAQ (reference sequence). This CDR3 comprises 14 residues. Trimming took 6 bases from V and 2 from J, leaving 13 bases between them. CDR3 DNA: TGTGCCAGCAGATACCCGGACGAAAACTATGGCTACACCTTC. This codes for CASRYPDENYGYTF.

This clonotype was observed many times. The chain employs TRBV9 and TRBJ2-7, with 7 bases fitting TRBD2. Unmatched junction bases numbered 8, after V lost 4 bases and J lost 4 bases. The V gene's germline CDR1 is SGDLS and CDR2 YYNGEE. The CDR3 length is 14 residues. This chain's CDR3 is CASSRGMGGYEQYF. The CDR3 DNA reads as TGTGCCAGCAGCCGTGGGATGGGGGGGTACGAGCAGTACTTC.

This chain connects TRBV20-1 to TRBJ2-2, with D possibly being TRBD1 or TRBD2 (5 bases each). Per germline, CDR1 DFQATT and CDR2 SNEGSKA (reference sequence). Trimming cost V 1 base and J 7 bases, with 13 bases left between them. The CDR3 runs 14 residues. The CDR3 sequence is CSARGGGVDGELFF. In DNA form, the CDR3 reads TGCAGTGCTAGAGGTGGGGGAGTTGACGGGGAGCTGTTTTTT.

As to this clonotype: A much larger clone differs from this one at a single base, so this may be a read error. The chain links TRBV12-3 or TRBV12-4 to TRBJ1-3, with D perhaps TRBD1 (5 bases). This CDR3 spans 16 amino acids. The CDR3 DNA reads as TGTGACAGCAGTAACTCTCGGGGGGGACCTGGAAACACCATATATTTT. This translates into CDSSNSRGGPGNTIYF.

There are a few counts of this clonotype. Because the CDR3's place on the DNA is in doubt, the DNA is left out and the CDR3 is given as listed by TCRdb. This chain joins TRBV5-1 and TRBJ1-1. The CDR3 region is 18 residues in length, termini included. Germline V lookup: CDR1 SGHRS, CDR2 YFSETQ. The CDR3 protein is CASSFYICQAGQNTEAFF.

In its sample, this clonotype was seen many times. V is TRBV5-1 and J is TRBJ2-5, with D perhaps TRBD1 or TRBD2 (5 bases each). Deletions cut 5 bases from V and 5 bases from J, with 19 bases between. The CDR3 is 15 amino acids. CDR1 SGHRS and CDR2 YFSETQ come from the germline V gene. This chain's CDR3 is CASRLLGPGMETQYF. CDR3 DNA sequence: TGCGCCAGCAGGTTGTTGGGACCCGGGATGGAGACCCAGTACTTC.

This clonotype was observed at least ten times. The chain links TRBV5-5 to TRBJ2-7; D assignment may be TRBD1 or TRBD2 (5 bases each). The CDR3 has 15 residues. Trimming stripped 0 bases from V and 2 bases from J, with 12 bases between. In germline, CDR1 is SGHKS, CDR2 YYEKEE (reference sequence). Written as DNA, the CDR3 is TGTGCCAGCAGCTTGGCCACAGGAGCGGCCTACGAGCAGTACTTC. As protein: CASSLATGAAYEQYF.

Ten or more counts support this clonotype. The CDR3 protein is CASLFSDGTSYEQYF. In nucleotides, the CDR3 is TGTGCCAGCCTTTTTTCCGACGGGACCTCCTACGAGCAGTACTTC. The chain links TRBV12-3 or TRBV12-4 to TRBJ2-7, with D perhaps assigned TRBD1 or TRBD2 (5 bases each). V was trimmed by 8 bases and J by 0 bases, leaving 17 bases between them. CDR3 length: 15 amino acids.

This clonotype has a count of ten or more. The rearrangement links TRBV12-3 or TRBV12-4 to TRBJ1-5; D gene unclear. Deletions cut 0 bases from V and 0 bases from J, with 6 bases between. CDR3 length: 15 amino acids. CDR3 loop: CASSLAGNSNQPQHF. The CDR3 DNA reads TGTGCCAGCAGTTTAGCCGGGAATAGCAATCAGCCCCAGCATTTT.

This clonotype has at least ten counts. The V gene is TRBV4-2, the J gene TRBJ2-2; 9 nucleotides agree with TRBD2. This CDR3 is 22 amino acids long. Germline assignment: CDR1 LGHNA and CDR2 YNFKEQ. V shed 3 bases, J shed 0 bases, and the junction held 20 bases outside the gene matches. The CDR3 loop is CASSQQLASGAPALSNTGELFF. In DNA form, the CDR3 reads TGTGCCAGCAGCCAGCAACTGGCTAGCGGGGCCCCGGCCTTATCGAACACCGGGGAGCTGTTTTTT.

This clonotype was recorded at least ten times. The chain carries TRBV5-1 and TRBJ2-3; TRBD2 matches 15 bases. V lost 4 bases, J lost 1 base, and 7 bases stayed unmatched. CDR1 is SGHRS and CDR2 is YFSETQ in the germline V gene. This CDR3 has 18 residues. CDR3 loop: CASSPGTSGGTGTDTQYF. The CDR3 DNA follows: TGCGCCAGCAGCCCCGGGACTAGCGGGGGGACCGGCACAGATACGCAGTATTTT.

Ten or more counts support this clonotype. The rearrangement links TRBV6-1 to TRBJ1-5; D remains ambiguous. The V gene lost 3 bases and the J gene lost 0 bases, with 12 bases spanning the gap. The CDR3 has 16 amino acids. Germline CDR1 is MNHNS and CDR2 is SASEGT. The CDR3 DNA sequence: TGTGCCAGCAGTGACGTTTTCCTTTATAGCAATCAGCCCCAGCATTTT. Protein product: CASSDVFLYSNQPQHF.

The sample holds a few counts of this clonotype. DNA of the CDR3: TGCGCCAGCAGCCAGACTGGGTCGGGGGTAGGGGAGCTGTTTTTT. Encoded protein: CASSQTGSGVGELFF. The V and J genes are TRBV4-1 and TRBJ2-2; a possible D gene is TRBD2 (6 bases). Trimming took off 3 bases at V and 8 bases at J, with 16 bases between the two ends. The germline V gene encodes CDR1 MGHRA and CDR2 YSYEKL. CDR3 size: 15 residues.